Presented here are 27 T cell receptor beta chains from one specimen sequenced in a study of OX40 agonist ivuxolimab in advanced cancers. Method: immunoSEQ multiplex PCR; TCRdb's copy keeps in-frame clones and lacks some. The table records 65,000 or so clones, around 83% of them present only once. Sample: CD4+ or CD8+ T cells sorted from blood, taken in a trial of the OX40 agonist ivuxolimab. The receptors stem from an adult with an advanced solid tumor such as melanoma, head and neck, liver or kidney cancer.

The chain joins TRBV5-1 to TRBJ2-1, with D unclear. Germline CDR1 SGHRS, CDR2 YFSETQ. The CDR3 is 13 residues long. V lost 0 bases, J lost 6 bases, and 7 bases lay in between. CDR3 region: CASSLGLGNEQFF. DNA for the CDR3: TGCGCCAGCAGCTTGGGCCTTGGCAATGAGCAGTTCTTC.

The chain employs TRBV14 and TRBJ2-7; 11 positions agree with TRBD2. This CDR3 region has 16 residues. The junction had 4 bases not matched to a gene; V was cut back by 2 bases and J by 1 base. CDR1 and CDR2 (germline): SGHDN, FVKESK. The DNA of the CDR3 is TGTGCCAGCAGCCAATTCACTAGCGGGAGATCCTACGAGCAGTACTTC. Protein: CASSQFTSGRSYEQYF.

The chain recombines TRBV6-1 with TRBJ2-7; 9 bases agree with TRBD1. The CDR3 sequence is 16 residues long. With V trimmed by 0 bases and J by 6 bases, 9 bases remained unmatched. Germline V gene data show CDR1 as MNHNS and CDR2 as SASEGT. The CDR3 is CASSEAHSGTGREQYF. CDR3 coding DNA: TGTGCCAGCAGTGAAGCCCACTCCGGGACAGGGCGCGAGCAGTACTTC.

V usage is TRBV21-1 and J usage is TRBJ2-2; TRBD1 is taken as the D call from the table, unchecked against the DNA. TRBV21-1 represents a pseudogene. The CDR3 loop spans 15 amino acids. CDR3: CASSKWGPSTGELFF. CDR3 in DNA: TGTGCCAGCAGCAAATGGGGGCCGAGCACCGGGGAGCTGTTTTTT.

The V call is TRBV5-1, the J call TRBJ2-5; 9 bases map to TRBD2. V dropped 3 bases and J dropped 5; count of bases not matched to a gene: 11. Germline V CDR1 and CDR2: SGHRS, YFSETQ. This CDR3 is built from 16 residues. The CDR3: CASSSGRGTSSETQYF. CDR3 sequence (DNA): TGCGCCAGCAGCTCCGGCCGGGGGACTAGCAGCGAGACCCAGTACTTC. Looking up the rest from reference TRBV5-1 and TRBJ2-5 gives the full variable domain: KAGVTQTPRYLIKTRGQQVTLSCSPISGHRSVSWYQQTPGQGLQFLFEYFSETQRNKGNFPGRFSGRQFSNSRSEMNVSTLELGDSALYLCASSSGRGTSSETQYFGPGTRLLVL.

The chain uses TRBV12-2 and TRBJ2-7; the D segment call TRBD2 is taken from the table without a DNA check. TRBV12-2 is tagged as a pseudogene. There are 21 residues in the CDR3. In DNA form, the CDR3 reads TGTGCAAGTCGCTTGGTCCCCCGAGGTCTGGCTATTGGCCAGTGCACCTACGAGCAGTACTTC. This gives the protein CASRLVPRGLAIGQCTYEQYF.

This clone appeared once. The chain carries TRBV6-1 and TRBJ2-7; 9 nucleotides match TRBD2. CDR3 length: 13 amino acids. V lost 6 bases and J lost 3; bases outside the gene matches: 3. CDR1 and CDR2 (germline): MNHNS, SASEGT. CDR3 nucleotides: TGTGCCAGCAGAGAGACTAGCGGCTACGAGCAGTACTTC. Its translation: CASRETSGYEQYF.

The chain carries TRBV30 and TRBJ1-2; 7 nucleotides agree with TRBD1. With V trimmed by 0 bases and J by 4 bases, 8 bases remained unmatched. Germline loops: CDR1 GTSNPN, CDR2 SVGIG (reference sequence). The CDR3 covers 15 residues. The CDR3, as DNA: TGTGCCTGGAGTGTACAAGGGGGACAGTTCTATGGCTACACCTTC. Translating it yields CAWSVQGGQFYGYTF.

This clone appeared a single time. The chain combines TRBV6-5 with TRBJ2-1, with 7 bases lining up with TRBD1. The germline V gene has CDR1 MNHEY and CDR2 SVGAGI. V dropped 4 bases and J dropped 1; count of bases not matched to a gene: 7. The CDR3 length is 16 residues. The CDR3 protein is CASSSGQYSSYNEQFF. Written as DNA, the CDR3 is TGTGCCAGCAGTTCGGGACAGTACTCTTCCTACAATGAGCAGTTCTTC.

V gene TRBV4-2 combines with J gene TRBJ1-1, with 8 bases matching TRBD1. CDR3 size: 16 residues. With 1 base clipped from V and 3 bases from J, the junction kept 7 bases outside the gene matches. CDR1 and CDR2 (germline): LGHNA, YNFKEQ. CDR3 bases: TGTGCCAGCAGCCAAGGACAGGGGAGGGCGGACACTGAAGCTTTCTTT. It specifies CASSQGQGRADTEAFF.

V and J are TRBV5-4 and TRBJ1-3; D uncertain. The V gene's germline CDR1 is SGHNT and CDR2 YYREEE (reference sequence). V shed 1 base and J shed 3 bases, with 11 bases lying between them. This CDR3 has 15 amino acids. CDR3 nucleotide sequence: TGTGCCAGCAGCTTGACTACTCTAGGTGGAAACACCATATATTTT. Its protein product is CASSLTTLGGNTIYF.

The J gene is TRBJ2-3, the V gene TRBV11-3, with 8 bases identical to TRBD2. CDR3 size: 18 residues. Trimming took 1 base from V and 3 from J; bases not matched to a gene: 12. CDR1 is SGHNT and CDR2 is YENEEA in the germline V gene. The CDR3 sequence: CASSLGRGGLILTDTQYF. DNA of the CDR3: TGTGCCAGCAGCTTAGGCCGCGGGGGGCTCATTTTAACAGATACGCAGTATTTT.

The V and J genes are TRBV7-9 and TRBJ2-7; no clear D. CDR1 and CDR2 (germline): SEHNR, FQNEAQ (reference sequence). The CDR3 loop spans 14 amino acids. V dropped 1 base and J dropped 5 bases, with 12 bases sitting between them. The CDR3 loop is CASSLGQYRNEQYF. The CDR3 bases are TGTGCCAGCAGCTTAGGACAATACCGCAACGAGCAGTACTTC.

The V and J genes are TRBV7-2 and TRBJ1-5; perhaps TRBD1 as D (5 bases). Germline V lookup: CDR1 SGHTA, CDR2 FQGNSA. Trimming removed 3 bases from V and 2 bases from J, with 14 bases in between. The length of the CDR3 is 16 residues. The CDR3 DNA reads TGTGCCAGCAGCTTGGGGGGTTTGTGGGGCAATCAGCCCCAGCATTTT. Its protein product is CASSLGGLWGNQPQHF.

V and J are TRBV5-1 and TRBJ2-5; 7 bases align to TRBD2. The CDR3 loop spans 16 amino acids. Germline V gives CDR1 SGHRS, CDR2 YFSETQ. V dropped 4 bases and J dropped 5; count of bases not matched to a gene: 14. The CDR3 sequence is CASSRGLGGEPETQYF. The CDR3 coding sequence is TGCGCCAGCAGCCGGGGACTGGGAGGGGAGCCGGAGACCCAGTACTTC.

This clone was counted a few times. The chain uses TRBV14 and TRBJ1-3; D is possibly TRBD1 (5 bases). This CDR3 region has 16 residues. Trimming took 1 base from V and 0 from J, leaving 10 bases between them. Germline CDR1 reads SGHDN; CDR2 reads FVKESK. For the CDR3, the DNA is TGTGCCAGCAGCCAAGGGGGACTGAGCTCTGGAAACACCATATATTTT. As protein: CASSQGGLSSGNTIYF.

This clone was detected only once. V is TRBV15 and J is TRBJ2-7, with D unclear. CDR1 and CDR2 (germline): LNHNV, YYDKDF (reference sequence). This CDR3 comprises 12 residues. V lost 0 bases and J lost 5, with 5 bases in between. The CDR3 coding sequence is TGTGCCACCAGCAGAGATACGAACGAGCAGTACTTC. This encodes CATSRDTNEQYF. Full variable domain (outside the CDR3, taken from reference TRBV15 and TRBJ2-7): DAMVIQNPRYQVTQFGKPVTLSCSQTLNHNVMYWYQQKSSQAPKLLFHYYDKDFNNEADTPDNFQSRRPNTSFCFLDIRSPGLGDTAMYLCATSRDTNEQYFGPGTRLTVT.

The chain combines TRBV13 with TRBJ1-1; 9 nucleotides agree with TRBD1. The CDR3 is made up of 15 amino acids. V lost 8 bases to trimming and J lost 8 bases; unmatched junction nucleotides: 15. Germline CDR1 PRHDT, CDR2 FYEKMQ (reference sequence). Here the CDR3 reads CASAQGAGWRVEAFF. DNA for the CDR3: TGTGCCAGCGCACAGGGGGCGGGGTGGAGGGTCGAAGCTTTCTTT.

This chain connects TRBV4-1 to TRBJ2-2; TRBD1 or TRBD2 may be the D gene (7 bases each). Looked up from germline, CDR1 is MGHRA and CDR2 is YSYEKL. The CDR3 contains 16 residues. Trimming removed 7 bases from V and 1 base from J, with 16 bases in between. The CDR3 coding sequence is TGCGCCAGCACCCAGGGGGTAGCGGGGAACACCGGGGAGCTGTTTTTT. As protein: CASTQGVAGNTGELFF.

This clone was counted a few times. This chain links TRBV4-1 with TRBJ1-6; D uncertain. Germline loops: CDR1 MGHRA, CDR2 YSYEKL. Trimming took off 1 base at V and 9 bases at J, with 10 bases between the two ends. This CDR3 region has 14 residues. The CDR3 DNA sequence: TGCGCCAGCAGCCAAGGGGGATTAAGTTCACCCCTCCACTTT. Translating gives CASSQGGLSSPLHF.

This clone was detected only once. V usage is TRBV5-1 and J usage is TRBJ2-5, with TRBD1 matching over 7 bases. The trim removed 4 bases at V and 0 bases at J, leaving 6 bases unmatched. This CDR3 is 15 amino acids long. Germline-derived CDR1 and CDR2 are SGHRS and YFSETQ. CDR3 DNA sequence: TGCGCCAGCAGCGTTGGTGGGACAGACCAAGAGACCCAGTACTTC. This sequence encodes CASSVGGTDQETQYF.

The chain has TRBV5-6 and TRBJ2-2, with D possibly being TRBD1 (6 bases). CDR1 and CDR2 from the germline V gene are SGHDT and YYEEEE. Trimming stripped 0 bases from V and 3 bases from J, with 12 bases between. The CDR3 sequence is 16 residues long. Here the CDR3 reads CASSLANRVDTGELFF. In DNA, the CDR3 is TGTGCCAGCAGCTTGGCCAACAGGGTTGACACCGGGGAGCTGTTTTTT.

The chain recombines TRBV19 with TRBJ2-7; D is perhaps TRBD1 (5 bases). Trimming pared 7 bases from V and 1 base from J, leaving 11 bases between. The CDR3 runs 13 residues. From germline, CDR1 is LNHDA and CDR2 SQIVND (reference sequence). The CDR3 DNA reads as TGTGCCAGTACATCCAGGGTTTCCTACGAGCAGTACTTC. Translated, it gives CASTSRVSYEQYF.

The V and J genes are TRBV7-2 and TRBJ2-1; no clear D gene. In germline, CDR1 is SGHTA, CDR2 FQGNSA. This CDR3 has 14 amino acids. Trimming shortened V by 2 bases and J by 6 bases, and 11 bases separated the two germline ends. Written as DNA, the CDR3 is TGTGCCAGCAGCTTACGGCTGCAGTCCAATGAGCAGTTCTTC. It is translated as CASSLRLQSNEQFF.

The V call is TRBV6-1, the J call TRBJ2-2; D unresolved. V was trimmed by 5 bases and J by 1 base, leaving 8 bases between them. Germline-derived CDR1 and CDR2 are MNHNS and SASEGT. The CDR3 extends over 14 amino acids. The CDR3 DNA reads TGTGCCAGCAGTTGGGCCTTGAACACCGGGGAGCTGTTTTTT. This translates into CASSWALNTGELFF.

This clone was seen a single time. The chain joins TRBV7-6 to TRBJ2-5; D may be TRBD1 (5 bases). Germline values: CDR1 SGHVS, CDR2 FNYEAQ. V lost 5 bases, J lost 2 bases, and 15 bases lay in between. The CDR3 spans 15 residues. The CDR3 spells CASSQRAGRQETQYF. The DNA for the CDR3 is TGTGCCAGCAGCCAAAGGGCAGGGCGACAAGAGACCCAGTACTTC.

The CDR3 sequence is CASSLDTRTGELFF. CDR3 nucleotides: TGTGCCAGCAGCTTGGACACCCGCACCGGGGAGCTGTTTTTT. The J gene is TRBJ2-2, the V gene TRBV7-2; D is perhaps TRBD1 (5 bases). V was shortened by 3 bases and J by 4 bases, with 9 bases between the two germline ends. Germline CDR1 reads SGHTA; CDR2 reads FQGNSA. CDR3 size: 14 residues.